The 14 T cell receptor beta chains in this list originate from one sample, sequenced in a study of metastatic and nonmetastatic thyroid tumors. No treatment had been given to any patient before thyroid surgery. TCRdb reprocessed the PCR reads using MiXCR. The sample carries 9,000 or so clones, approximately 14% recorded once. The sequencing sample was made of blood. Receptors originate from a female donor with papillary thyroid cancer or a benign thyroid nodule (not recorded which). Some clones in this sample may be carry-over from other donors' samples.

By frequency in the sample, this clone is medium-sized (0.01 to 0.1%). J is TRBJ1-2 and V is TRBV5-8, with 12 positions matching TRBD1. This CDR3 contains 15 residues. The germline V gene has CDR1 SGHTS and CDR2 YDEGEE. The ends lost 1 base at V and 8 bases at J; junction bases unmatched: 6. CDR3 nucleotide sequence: TGTGCCAGCAGCTTGTGGGGACAGGGGGCGAAGGGCTACACCTTC. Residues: CASSLWGQGAKGYTF.

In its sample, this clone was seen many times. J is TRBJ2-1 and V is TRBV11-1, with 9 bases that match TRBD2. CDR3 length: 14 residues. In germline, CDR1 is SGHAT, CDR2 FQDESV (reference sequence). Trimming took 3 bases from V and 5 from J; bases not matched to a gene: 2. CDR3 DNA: TGTGCCAGCAGCTTGAGACTAGCGGACAATGAGCAGTTCTTC. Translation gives CASSLRLADNEQFF.

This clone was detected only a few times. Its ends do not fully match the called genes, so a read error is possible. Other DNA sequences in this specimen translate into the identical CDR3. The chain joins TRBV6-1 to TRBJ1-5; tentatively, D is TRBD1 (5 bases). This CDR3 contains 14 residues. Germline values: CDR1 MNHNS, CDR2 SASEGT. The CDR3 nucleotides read TGTGCAAGCAGTGAACAGGTCGGGGGTCAGCCCCAGCATTTT. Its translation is CASSEQVGGQPQHF.

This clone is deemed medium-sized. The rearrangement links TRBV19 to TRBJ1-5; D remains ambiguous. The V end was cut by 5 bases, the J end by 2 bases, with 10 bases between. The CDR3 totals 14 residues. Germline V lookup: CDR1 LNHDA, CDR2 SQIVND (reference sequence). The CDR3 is CASSLRDGNQPQHF. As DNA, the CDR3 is TGTGCCAGTAGTCTCCGGGATGGCAATCAGCCCCAGCATTTT.

The DNA of the CDR3 is TGTGCCAGCAGCCGACAGGGGAACAATCAGCCCCAGCATTTT. It translates to CASSRQGNNQPQHF. This chain links TRBV12-3 or TRBV12-4 with TRBJ1-5; TRBD1 agrees at 8 bases. J lost 3 bases, V lost 6 bases, and 4 bases had no gene match. The length of the CDR3 is 14 residues.

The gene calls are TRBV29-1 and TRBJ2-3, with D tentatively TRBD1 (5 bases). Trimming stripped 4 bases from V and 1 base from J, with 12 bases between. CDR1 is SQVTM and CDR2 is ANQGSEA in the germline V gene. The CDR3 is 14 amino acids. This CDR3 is CSVGQGSGTDTQYF. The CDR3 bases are TGCAGCGTTGGTCAGGGTTCCGGCACAGATACGCAGTATTTT.

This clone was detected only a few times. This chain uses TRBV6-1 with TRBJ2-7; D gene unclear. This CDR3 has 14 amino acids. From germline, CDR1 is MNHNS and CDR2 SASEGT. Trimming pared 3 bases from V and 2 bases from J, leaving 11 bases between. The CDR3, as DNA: TGTGCCAGCAGTGAGGACGTAGGACCCTACGAGCAGTACTTC. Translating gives CASSEDVGPYEQYF.

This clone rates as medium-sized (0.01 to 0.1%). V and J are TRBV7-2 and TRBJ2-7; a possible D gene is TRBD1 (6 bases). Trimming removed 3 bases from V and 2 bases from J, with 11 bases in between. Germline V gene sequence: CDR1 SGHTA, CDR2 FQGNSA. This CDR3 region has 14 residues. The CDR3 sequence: CASSFRDTAYEQYF. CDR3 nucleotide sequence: TGTGCCAGCAGCTTCCGGGACACTGCCTACGAGCAGTACTTC.

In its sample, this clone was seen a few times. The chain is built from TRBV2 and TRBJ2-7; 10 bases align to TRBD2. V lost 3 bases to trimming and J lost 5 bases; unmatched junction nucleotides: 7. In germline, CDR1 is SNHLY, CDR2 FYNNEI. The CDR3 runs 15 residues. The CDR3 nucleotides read TGTGCCAGCAGTGATTTTCTAGCGGGAGTCAACGAGCAGTACTTC. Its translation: CASSDFLAGVNEQYF.

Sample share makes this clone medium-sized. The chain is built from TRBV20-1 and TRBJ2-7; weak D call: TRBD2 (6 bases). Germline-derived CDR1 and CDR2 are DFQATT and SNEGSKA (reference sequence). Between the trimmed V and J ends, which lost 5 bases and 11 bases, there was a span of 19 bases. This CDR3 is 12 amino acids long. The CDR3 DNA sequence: TGCAGTGCTCGTTCTGGGGGAGGTGGGAAGTACTTC. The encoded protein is CSARSGGGGKYF.

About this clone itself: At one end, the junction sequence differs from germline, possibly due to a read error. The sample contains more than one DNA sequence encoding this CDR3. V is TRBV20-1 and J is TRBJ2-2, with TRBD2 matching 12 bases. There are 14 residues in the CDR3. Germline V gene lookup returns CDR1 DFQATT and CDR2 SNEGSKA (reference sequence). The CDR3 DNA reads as TGCAGTGCCAGACTAGCGGGAGACACCGGGGAGCTTTTTTTT. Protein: CSARLAGDTGELFF.

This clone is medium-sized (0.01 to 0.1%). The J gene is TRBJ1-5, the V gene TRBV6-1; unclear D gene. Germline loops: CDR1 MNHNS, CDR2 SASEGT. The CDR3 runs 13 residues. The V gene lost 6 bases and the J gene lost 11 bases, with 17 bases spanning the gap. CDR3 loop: CASSPGPSLAQHF. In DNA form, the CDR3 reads TGTGCCAGCAGCCCAGGACCGTCCTTGGCCCAGCATTTT.

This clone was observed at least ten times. This CDR3 reads CASSRTGGTDTQYF. The DNA for the CDR3 is TGTGCCAGCAGCCGGACAGGGGGCACAGATACGCAGTATTTT. The chain recombines TRBV7-9 with TRBJ2-3; the match to TRBD1 covers 9 bases. The CDR3 runs to 14 residues. V lost 5 bases to trimming and J lost 1 base; unmatched junction nucleotides: 1. Germline CDR1 reads SEHNR; CDR2 reads FQNEAQ (reference sequence).

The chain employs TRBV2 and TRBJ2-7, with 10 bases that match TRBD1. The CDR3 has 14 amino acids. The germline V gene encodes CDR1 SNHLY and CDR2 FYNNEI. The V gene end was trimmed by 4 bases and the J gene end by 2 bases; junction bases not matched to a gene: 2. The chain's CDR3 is CASSGQGATYEQYF. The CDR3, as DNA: TGTGCCAGCAGTGGACAGGGGGCTACCTACGAGCAGTACTTC.